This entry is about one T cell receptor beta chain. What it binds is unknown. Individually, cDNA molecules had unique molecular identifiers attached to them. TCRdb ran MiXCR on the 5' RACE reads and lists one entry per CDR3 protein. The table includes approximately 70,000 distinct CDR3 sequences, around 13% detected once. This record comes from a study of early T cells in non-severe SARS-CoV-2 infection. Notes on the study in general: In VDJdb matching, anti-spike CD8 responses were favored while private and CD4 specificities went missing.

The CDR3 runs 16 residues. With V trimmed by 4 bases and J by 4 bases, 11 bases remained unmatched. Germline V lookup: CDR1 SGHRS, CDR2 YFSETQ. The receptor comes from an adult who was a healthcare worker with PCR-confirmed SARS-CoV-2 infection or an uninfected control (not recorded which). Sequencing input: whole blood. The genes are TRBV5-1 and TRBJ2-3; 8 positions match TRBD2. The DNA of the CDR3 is TGCGCCAGCAGCCCCCAGGCGGCGGGGGGCCCAGATACGCAGTATTTT. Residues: CASSPQAAGGPDTQYF. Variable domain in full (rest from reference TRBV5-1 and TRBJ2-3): KAGVTQTPRYLIKTRGQQVTLSCSPISGHRSVSWYQQTPGQGLQFLFEYFSETQRNKGNFPGRFSGRQFSNSRSEMNVSTLELGDSALYLCASSPQAAGGPDTQYFGPGTRLTVL.